The clone carrying this T cell receptor (beta chain) was seen a few times. Its antigen is unknown. Germline values: CDR1 ENHRY, CDR2 SYGVKD. This CDR3 spans 13 amino acids. Trimming stripped 3 bases from V and 3 bases from J, with 5 bases between. This record belongs to a study of T cell repertoires in cytomegalovirus infection. Using its own MiXCR run on the reads, TCRdb lists one record per CDR3 protein. The sample holds 800,000 to 950,000 distinct CDR3 sequences, 32% seen once. The gene calls are TRBV10-3 and TRBJ2-2; D not resolved. Here the sequenced sample was cultured CD8+ T cells from PBMCs, taken from culture after CMV antigen stimulation. The sequence was collected from a human donor in good health (CMV status not recorded). Some clones in this sample may be carry-over from other donors' samples. In DNA, the CDR3 is TGTGCCATCAGTGACGGAGACACCGGGGAGCTGTTTTTT. Translation: CAISDGDTGELFF.